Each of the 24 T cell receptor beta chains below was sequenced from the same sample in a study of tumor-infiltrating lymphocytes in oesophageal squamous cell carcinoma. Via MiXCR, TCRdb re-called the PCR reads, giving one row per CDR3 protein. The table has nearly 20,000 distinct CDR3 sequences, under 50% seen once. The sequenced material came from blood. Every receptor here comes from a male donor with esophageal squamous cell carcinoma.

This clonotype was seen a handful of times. The CDR3 region has the DNA TGCGCCAGCAGTGGGGGTTATAGCAATCAGCCCCAGCATTTT. The encoded protein is CASSGGYSNQPQHF. The chain combines TRBV10-2 with TRBJ1-5; no reliable D call. Between the trimmed V and J ends, which lost 4 bases and 0 bases, there was a span of 7 bases. Germline loops: CDR1 WSHSY, CDR2 SAAADI. This CDR3 has 14 residues.

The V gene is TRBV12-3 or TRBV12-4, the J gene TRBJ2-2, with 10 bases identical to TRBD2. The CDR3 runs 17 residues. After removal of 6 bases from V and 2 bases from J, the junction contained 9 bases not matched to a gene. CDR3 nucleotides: TGTGCCAGCAGGATTAGCGGGAGGTACGTAAACACCGGGGAGCTGTTTTTT. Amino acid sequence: CASRISGRYVNTGELFF.

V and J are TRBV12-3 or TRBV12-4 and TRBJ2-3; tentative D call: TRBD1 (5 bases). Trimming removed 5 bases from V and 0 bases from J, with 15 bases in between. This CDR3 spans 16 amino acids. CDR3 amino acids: CASSPLGVPSTDTQYF. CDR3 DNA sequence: TGTGCCAGCAGTCCTTTAGGGGTCCCTAGCACAGATACGCAGTATTTT.

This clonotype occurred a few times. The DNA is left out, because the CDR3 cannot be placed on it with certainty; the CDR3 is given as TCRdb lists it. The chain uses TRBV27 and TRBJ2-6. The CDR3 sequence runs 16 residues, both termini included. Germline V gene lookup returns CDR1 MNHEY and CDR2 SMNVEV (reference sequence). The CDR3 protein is CASSLSGSMLWLHLRF.

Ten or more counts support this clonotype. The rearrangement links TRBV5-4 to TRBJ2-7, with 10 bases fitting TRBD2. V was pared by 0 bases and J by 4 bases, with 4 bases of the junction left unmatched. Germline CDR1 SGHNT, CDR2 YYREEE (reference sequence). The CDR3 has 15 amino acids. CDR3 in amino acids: CASSLGSGRVYEQYF. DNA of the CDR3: TGTGCCAGCAGCTTGGGGAGCGGGAGGGTATACGAGCAGTACTTC. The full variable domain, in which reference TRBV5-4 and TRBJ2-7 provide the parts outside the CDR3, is ETGVTQSPTHLIKTRGQQVTLRCSSQSGHNTVSWYQQALGQGPQFIFQYYREEENGRGNFPPRFSGLQFPNYSSELNVNALELDDSALYLCASSLGSGRVYEQYFGPGTRLTVT.

CDR3 nucleotides: TGTGCCACCAGTGAAGGACTAGCGGGGGGAGAGACCCAGTACTTC. Translation gives CATSEGLAGGETQYF. The rearrangement links TRBV24-1 to TRBJ2-5; TRBD2 matches 14 bases. Germline CDR1 reads KGHDR; CDR2 reads SFDVKD. V lost 4 bases, J lost 4 bases, and 1 base stayed unmatched. The CDR3 length is 15 residues.

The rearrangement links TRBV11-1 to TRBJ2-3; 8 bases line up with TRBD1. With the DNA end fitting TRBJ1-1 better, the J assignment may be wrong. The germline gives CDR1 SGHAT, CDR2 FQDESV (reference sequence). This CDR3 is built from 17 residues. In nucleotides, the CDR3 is TGTGCCAGCAGCCCTCGGGACAGGTGGGGATTGGGCACTGAAGCTTTCTTT. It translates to CASSPRDRWGLGTEAFF.

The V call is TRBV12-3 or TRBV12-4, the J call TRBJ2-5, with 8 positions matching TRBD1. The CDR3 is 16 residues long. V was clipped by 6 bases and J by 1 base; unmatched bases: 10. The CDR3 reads CASSPGTGRLQETQYF. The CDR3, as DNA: TGTGCCAGCAGCCCAGGGACAGGTAGACTCCAAGAGACCCAGTACTTC.

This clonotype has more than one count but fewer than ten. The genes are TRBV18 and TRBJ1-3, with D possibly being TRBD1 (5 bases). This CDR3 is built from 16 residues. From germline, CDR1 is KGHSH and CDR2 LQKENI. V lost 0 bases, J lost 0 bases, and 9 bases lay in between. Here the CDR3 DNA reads TGTGCCAGCTCACCACCCGGGGGACTCTCTGGAAACACCATATATTTT. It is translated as CASSPPGGLSGNTIYF.

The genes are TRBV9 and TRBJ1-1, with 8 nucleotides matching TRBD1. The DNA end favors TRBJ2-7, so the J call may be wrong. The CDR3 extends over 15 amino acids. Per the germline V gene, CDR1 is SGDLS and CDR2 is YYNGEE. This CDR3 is CASSVGQGGNYEQYF. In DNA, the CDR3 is TGTGCCAGCAGCGTCGGACAGGGAGGTAACTACGAGCAGTACTTC.

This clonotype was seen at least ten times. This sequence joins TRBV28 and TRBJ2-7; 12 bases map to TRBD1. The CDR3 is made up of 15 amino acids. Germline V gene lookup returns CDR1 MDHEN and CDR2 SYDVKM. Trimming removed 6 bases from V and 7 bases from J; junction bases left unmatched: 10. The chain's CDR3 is CASSSSGTGGFEQYF. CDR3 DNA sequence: TGTGCCAGCAGCTCGTCCGGGACAGGGGGCTTTGAGCAGTACTTC.

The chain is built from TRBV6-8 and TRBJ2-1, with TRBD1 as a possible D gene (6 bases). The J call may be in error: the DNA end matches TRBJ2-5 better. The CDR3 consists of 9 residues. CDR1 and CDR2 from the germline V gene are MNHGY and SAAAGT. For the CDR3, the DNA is TGTGCCGTGGGGACAATCCAGTACTTC. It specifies CAVGTIQYF.

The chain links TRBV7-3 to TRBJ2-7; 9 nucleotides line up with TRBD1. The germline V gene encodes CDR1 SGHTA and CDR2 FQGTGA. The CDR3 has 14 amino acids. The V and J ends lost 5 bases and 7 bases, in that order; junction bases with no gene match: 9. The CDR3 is CASSPGTGSGEQYF. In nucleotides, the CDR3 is TGTGCCAGCAGCCCCGGGACAGGGTCTGGAGAGCAGTACTTC.

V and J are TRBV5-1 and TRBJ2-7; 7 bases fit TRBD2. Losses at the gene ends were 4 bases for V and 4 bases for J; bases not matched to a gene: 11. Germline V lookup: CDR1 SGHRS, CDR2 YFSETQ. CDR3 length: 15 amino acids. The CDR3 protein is CASSPTVRGEYEQYF. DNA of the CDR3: TGCGCCAGCAGCCCGACGGTCCGGGGGGAATACGAGCAGTACTTC.

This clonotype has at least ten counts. CDR3 in amino acids: CATGRGVADTQYF. CDR3 DNA: TGTGCCACCGGCCGAGGGGTGGCAGATACGCAGTATTTT. This chain links TRBV2 with TRBJ2-3; D tentatively reads TRBD1 or TRBD2 (5 bases each). This CDR3 is built from 13 residues. V gave up 10 bases and J gave up 4 bases, with 15 bases separating them. CDR1 SNHLY and CDR2 FYNNEI come from the germline V gene.

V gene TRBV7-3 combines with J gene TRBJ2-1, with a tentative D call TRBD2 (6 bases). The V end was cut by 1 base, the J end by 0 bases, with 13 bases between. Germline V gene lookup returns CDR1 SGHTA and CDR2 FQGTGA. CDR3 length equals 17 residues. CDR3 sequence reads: CASSLNPRGSSYNEQFF. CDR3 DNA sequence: TGTGCCAGCAGCTTAAACCCCCGGGGGAGCTCCTACAATGAGCAGTTCTTC.

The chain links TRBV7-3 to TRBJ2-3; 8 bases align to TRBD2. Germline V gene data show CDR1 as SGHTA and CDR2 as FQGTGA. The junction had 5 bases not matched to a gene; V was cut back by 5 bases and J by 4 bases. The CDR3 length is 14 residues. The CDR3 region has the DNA TGTGCCAGCAGCGATAGCGGGATTCCAGATACGCAGTATTTT. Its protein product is CASSDSGIPDTQYF.

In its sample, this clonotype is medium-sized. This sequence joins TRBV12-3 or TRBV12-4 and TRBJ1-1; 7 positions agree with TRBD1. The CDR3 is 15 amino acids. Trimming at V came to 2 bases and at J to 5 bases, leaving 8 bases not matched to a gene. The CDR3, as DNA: TGTGCCAGCAGTTTACGGGCAGGGGGGGGGACTGAAGCTTTCTTT. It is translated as CASSLRAGGGTEAFF.

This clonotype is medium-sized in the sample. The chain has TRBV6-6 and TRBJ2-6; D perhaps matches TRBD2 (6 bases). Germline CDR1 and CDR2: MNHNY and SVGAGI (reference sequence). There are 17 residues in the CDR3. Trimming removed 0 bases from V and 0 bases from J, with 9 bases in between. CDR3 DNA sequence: TGTGCCAGCAGTTACTCGGGGACTTCCTCTGGGGCCAACGTCCTGACTTTC. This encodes CASSYSGTSSGANVLTF.

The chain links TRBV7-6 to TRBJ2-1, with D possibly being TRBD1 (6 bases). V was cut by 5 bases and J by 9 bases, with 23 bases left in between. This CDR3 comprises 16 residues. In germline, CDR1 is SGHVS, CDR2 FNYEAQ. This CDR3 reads CASSPRQATSNSEQFF. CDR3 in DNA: TGTGCCAGCAGCCCACGACAGGCCACCAGTAATAGTGAGCAGTTCTTC.

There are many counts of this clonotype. The CDR3 sequence is CASRPGQGLWNQPQHF. For the CDR3, the DNA is TGTGCCAGCAGACCGGGACAGGGCTTATGGAATCAGCCCCAGCATTTT. V usage is TRBV6-1 and J usage is TRBJ1-5; TRBD1 matches 9 bases. This CDR3 is built from 16 residues. The germline CDR1 and CDR2 sequences are MNHNS and SASEGT. J was trimmed by 4 bases and V by 6 bases; bases with no gene match: 10.

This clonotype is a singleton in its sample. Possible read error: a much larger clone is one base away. CDR3 amino acids: CASSISWDTGAFF. DNA of the CDR3: TGTGCCAGCAGCATCTCCTGGGACACTGGAGCTTTCTTT. The chain uses TRBV9 and TRBJ1-1; tentative D call: TRBD1 (6 bases). This CDR3 contains 13 residues. Germline values: CDR1 SGDLS, CDR2 YYNGEE.

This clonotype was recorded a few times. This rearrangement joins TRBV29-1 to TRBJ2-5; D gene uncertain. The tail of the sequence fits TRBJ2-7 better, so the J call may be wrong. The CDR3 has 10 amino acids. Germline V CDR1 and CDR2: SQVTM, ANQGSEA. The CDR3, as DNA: TGCAGCGTTGGGGCCTACGAGCAGTACTTC. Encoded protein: CSVGAYEQYF.

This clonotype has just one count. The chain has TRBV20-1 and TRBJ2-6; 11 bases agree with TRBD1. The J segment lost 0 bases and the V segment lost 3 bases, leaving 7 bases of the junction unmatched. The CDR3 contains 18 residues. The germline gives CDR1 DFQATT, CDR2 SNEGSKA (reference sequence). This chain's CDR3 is CSASLYGQGASGANVLTF. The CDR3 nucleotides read TGCAGTGCTAGTCTGTACGGACAGGGGGCCTCTGGGGCCAACGTCCTGACTTTC.